This TCR beta chain stems from a study of blood T cell repertoires in COVID-19. Study information: Acute-phase and convalescent COVID-19 samples originated in the United States, Italy and Spain. Sources were T cells, B-cell-depleted T cells, or PBMCs; the material itself was cDNA or gDNA.

The CDR3 totals 13 residues. V shed 4 bases and J 3 bases; nucleotides not matched to a gene: 0. As for this clone: In the same sample, other DNA sequences code for this CDR3.

The Seattle site enrolled patients during active infection and followed them longitudinally. Under the authors' procedure: By means of reference gene primer amplification, nucleated cell counts were estimated. Profiling relied on immunoSEQ multiplex PCR, and the TCRdb table lists in-frame clones only, not all of them. V and J calls plus clone size are reproduced from that table; the DNA served to infer D and trimming. The sample contains 300,000 or so clones, about nine tenths of which appear only once. Sample: peripheral blood. The sequence was collected from a woman aged 25 to 45 with COVID-19, enrolled during active disease. This chain joins TRBV12-3 or TRBV12-4 and TRBJ2-7, with 10 bases fitting TRBD1. CDR3 nucleotides: TGTGCCAGCAGTTGGGACAGGGGCTACGAGCAGTACTTC. Its translation is CASSWDRGYEQYF.